These 13 T cell receptor beta chains came from one sample sequenced in a study. From the 5' RACE reads, TCRdb called clonotypes with MiXCR, one entry per CDR3 protein. The sample shows nearly 10,000 distinct CDR3 sequences, about 15% of them seen only once. Treg sorting used a CD4+CD25+CD127-/low gate. The source material was Tregs sorted from blood. The receptors shown here come from a female donor with breast cancer.

By its share, this clonotype is medium-sized. V usage is TRBV7-3 and J usage is TRBJ2-2; possibly TRBD1 or TRBD2 for D (6 bases each). The CDR3 covers 14 residues. Germline V gene lookup returns CDR1 SGHTA and CDR2 FQGTGA. V lost 6 bases to trimming and J lost 5 bases, with 13 bases between them. The CDR3 coding sequence is TGTGCCAGCAGTAGGGGGACTGTTACCGGGGAGCTGTTTTTT. Residues: CASSRGTVTGELFF.

This clonotype has at least ten counts. This rearrangement joins TRBV20-1 to TRBJ2-1, with 10 bases lining up with TRBD2. Germline CDR1 DFQATT, CDR2 SNEGSKA (reference sequence). The CDR3 runs to 12 residues. V trimming: 7 bases; J trimming: 8 bases; junction bases outside the gene matches: 5. The CDR3 bases are TGCAGTGAATCAAGCGGGGGGGATGAGCAGTTCTTC. Amino acids: CSESSGGDEQFF.

As regards this clonotype: With a much larger clone just one base away, this may be a read error. The J gene is TRBJ2-3, the V gene TRBV12-3 or TRBV12-4; the D gene is possibly TRBD2 (6 bases). The CDR3 covers 15 residues. V lost 7 bases and J lost 1, with 15 bases in between. The CDR3 DNA reads TGTGCCAGCATTCAGACTCGCGGGGGCACAGATACGCAGTATTTT. It translates to CASIQTRGGTDTQYF.

This clonotype was seen more than once but under ten times. This sequence may be a read error, since a much larger clone differs from it by one base. This chain joins TRBV7-2 and TRBJ1-2; D not certain. The CDR3 loop spans 14 amino acids. Germline V CDR1 and CDR2: SGHTA, FQGNSA. CDR3 DNA: TGTGCCAGCAGCTTAGGACGGGTTAACTGTGGCTACACCTTC. Amino acids: CASSLGRVNCGYTF.

There are many counts of this clonotype. V usage is TRBV4-1 and J usage is TRBJ2-1; D possibly corresponds to TRBD2 (5 bases). Germline V lookup: CDR1 MGHRA, CDR2 YSYEKL. The V end was cut by 6 bases, the J end by 6 bases, with 18 bases between. The CDR3 sequence is 15 residues long. The CDR3 nucleotides are TGCGCCAGCAGTCGGATACTAGTCTCTCGCAATGAGCAGTTCTTC. It encodes CASSRILVSRNEQFF.

About this clonotype: Given a much more abundant clone one base away, this may be a read error. The chain recombines TRBV7-8 with TRBJ1-2, with D tentatively TRBD1 (5 bases). Germline V gene lookup returns CDR1 SGHVS and CDR2 FQNEAQ. Trimming shortened V by 0 bases and J by 8 bases, and 10 bases separated the two germline ends. The CDR3 loop spans 13 amino acids. The CDR3 sequence is CASSLAARGGYTF. CDR3 bases: TGTGCCAGCAGCTTAGCGGCGCGGGGGGGCTACACCTTC.

This clonotype qualifies as medium-sized. V and J are TRBV5-1 and TRBJ2-5; 8 bases match TRBD1. With 4 bases clipped from V and 5 bases from J, the junction kept 7 bases outside the gene matches. CDR1 and CDR2 (germline): SGHRS, YFSETQ. The CDR3 has 14 amino acids. The CDR3 sequence is CASSKGQVRETQYF. In nucleotides, the CDR3 is TGCGCCAGCAGCAAGGGACAGGTGCGGGAGACCCAGTACTTC.

This clonotype rates as medium-sized. The chain uses TRBV5-1 and TRBJ2-5, with D possibly being TRBD1 or TRBD2 (6 bases each). This CDR3 spans 16 amino acids. Trimming pared 4 bases from V and 1 base from J, leaving 17 bases between. Germline CDR1 reads SGHRS; CDR2 reads YFSETQ. Here the CDR3 DNA reads TGCGCCAGCAGCCGGGGAGGAGGGGGACTCCAAGAGACCCAGTACTTC. The encoded protein is CASSRGGGGLQETQYF.

Comment on this clonotype: The CDR3 ends on some other residue instead of the conserved phenylalanine or tryptophan, so this is likely a read error. The CDR3 sequence is CASRSGTSTDTQYC. The CDR3 nucleotides read TGCGCCAGCAGGTCTGGGACTAGCACAGATACGCAGTATTGT. This chain links TRBV5-1 with TRBJ2-3; D possibly corresponds to TRBD2 (6 bases). CDR1 SGHRS and CDR2 YFSETQ come from the germline V gene. V lost 5 bases and J lost 0, with 10 bases in between. This CDR3 comprises 14 residues.

About this clonotype: This could be a read error, since a much larger clone is one nucleotide away. V and J are TRBV12-3 or TRBV12-4 and TRBJ1-2, with D unclear. The CDR3 spans 12 residues. The CDR3 protein is CASTGFGYGYAF. The CDR3 DNA reads as TGTGCCAGCACGGGGTTTGGATATGGCTACGCCTTC.

Comments on this clonotype: Just one base apart from a much larger clone, this may be a read error. The chain employs TRBV5-1 and TRBJ2-2; 10 bases are shared with TRBD1. This CDR3 spans 17 amino acids. Per germline, CDR1 SGHRS and CDR2 YFSETQ. V lost 6 bases and J lost 5; bases outside the gene matches: 13. The CDR3 protein is CASNFHRDRGGTGELFF. For the CDR3, the DNA is TGCGCCAGCAACTTTCACCGGGACAGGGGAGGAACCGGGGAGCTGTTTTTT.

This clonotype was picked up many times. CDR3 coding DNA: TGTGCCAGCAGCCTCCCGGGGCTATCCAATGGGTACGAGCAGTACTTC. Amino acid sequence: CASSLPGLSNGYEQYF. This chain links TRBV12-3 or TRBV12-4 with TRBJ2-7; either TRBD1 or TRBD2 may supply D (5 bases each). The CDR3 is 16 amino acids. The ends were cut back, 6 bases at V and 4 bases at J, with 22 bases in the middle.

This clonotype is classed as medium-sized (0.01 to 0.1%). The CDR3 DNA reads TGCGCCAGCAGCCCCGGACACGGCCTAGGGCAGTACTTC. Amino acid sequence: CASSPGHGLGQYF. The chain couples TRBV4-1 to TRBJ2-7; D perhaps matches TRBD1 (5 bases). This CDR3 contains 13 residues. The V end lost 4 bases, the J end lost 9 bases, and 16 bases lay between the germline ends. CDR1 and CDR2 from the germline V gene are MGHRA and YSYEKL.